The 21 T cell receptor beta chains reported below all come from one sample, sequenced in a study of shared clonotypes between healthy human individuals. Sequencing used immunoSEQ multiplex PCR; TCRdb keeps in-frame clones, though not all of them. Seen here are about 1.4 million clones, roughly 96% observed once, and the top ten hold approximately 1%. The sequencing sample was made of naive CD4+ T cells sorted from blood. Subset given: CD45RA+ positively selected. These receptors all come from a man aged 25 to 45 in good health.

The chain employs TRBV19 and TRBJ2-3; D may match TRBD1 or TRBD2 (6 bases each). This CDR3 contains 13 residues. In germline, CDR1 is LNHDA, CDR2 SQIVND (reference sequence). The ends were cut back, 8 bases at V and 8 bases at J, with 17 bases in the middle. The CDR3 DNA follows: TGTGCCAGTGACTACAGGGCGCGGGGTACGCAGTATTTT. Its translation is CASDYRARGTQYF.

The gene calls are TRBV27 and TRBJ1-4; 9 nucleotides line up with TRBD1. This CDR3 spans 15 amino acids. CDR1 is MNHEY and CDR2 is SMNVEV in the germline V gene (reference sequence). The V segment lost 5 bases and the J segment 6 bases; nucleotides outside the gene matches: 7. The CDR3, as DNA: TGTGCCAGCAGTCCTTACAGGGGGCGGCATGAAAAACTGTTTTTT. Residues: CASSPYRGRHEKLFF.

This chain connects TRBV5-1 to TRBJ1-2; D might be TRBD1 (5 bases). Trimming cost V 2 bases and J 2 bases, with 13 bases left between them. There are 15 residues in the CDR3. Germline lookup yields CDR1 SGHRS and CDR2 YFSETQ. For the CDR3, the DNA is TGCGCCAGCAGCTTCGGGACGATGAGGAACTATGGCTACACCTTC. Translated: CASSFGTMRNYGYTF.

The chain combines TRBV5-4 with TRBJ2-1; the match to TRBD2 covers 9 bases. CDR1 and CDR2 (germline): SGHNT, YYREEE (reference sequence). Trimming at V came to 4 bases and at J to 10 bases, leaving 12 bases not matched to a gene. CDR3 size: 15 residues. CDR3 sequence: CASSPFASGVVEQFF. The DNA for the CDR3 is TGTGCCAGCAGCCCCTTTGCTAGCGGGGTAGTCGAGCAGTTCTTC.

This clone was seen just once. The chain uses TRBV7-9 and TRBJ1-3; D uncertain. The CDR3 runs to 11 residues. Deletions cut 6 bases from V and 8 bases from J, with 8 bases between. The germline V gene has CDR1 SEHNR and CDR2 FQNEAQ (reference sequence). CDR3 in amino acids: CASRYTDTIYF. The CDR3 coding sequence is TGTGCCAGCAGATACACGGACACCATATATTTT. The full variable domain, with the rest looked up from reference TRBV7-9 and TRBJ1-3, is DTGVSQNPRHKITKRGQNVTFRCDPISEHNRLYWYRQTLGQGPEFLTYFQNEAQLEKSRLLSDRFSAERPKGSFSTLEIQRTEQGDSAMYLCASRYTDTIYFGEGSWLTVV.

The CDR3 DNA follows: TGCAGCGTGCGACTAGCGGGTCTACAAGAGACCCAGTACTTC. Translated, it gives CSVRLAGLQETQYF. The chain uses TRBV29-1 and TRBJ2-5; 10 positions agree with TRBD2. V shed 6 bases and J 2 bases; nucleotides not matched to a gene: 6. Germline CDR1 SQVTM, CDR2 ANQGSEA. The CDR3 runs to 14 residues.

V is TRBV5-1 and J is TRBJ1-2; D ambiguous. This CDR3 is built from 13 residues. Germline CDR1 and CDR2: SGHRS and YFSETQ. Trimming cost V 4 bases and J 5 bases, with 12 bases left between them. The DNA of the CDR3 is TGCGCCAGCAGCCAGGCAAGGCAATATGGCTACACCTTC. It translates to CASSQARQYGYTF.

The V call is TRBV6-1, the J call TRBJ1-2; the match to TRBD1 covers 9 bases. The V gene end was trimmed by 1 base and the J gene end by 8 bases; junction bases not matched to a gene: 14. The CDR3 sequence is 17 residues long. The germline CDR1 and CDR2 sequences are MNHNS and SASEGT. CDR3: CASSEVTGGWFLRGYTF. For the CDR3, the DNA is TGTGCCAGCAGTGAAGTGACAGGGGGATGGTTTCTTAGGGGCTACACCTTC.

This clone was observed a single time. The chain employs TRBV5-4 and TRBJ2-2, with D maybe TRBD2 (5 bases). Germline CDR1 reads SGHNT; CDR2 reads YYREEE (reference sequence). The V and J ends lost 0 bases and 0 bases respectively, with 12 bases between them. The CDR3 has 17 amino acids. The CDR3 loop is CASSLEASRANTGELFF. The CDR3 DNA follows: TGTGCCAGCAGCTTGGAGGCTTCGAGGGCGAACACCGGGGAGCTGTTTTTT.

The chain employs TRBV7-2 and TRBJ1-1, with D unclear. The germline gives CDR1 SGHTA, CDR2 FQGNSA. This CDR3 has 14 amino acids. Trimming stripped 3 bases from V and 8 bases from J, with 16 bases between. CDR3 nucleotide sequence: TGTGCCAGCAGCTTTAGAACGGAGACCAGAGAAGCTTTCTTT. Residues: CASSFRTETREAFF.

V gene TRBV5-8 combines with J gene TRBJ1-2, with 11 bases identical to TRBD1. The germline V gene has CDR1 SGHTS and CDR2 YDEGEE. V lost 3 bases to trimming and J lost 7 bases; unmatched junction nucleotides: 11. This CDR3 is built from 16 residues. The CDR3 loop reads CASSYRTGGARGGYTF. The CDR3 nucleotides read TGTGCCAGCAGCTATCGGACAGGGGGCGCCCGCGGTGGCTACACCTTC.

The rearrangement uses TRBV9 and TRBJ2-1; possible D gene TRBD1, 5 bases. V dropped 0 bases and J dropped 6 bases, with 10 bases sitting between them. The CDR3 loop spans 14 amino acids. The germline V gene has CDR1 SGDLS and CDR2 YYNGEE. The CDR3 sequence: CASSVDQGRNEQFF. The CDR3 DNA reads TGTGCCAGCAGCGTAGATCAGGGCCGCAATGAGCAGTTCTTC.

The J gene is TRBJ2-1, the V gene TRBV7-9; no clear D. V lost 0 bases and J 10 bases, leaving 13 bases between the germline ends. The CDR3 is 14 amino acids. Germline V CDR1 and CDR2: SEHNR, FQNEAQ (reference sequence). DNA for the CDR3: TGTGCCAGCAGCTTAGCCACAGCATGGCCAGAGCAGTTCTTC. This encodes CASSLATAWPEQFF.

This clone was counted a single time. J is TRBJ2-3 and V is TRBV7-2, with a weak D call TRBD2 (7 bases). The germline V gene encodes CDR1 SGHTA and CDR2 FQGNSA. Trimming removed 5 bases from V and 7 bases from J, with 19 bases in between. There are 15 residues in the CDR3. CDR3 region: CASSPVEGGRNTQYF. The DNA for the CDR3 is TGTGCCAGCAGCCCCGTAGAGGGGGGGAGAAATACGCAGTATTTT.

This clone was seen just once. This sequence joins TRBV5-1 and TRBJ2-1, with D perhaps matching TRBD2 (6 bases). V shed 0 bases and J shed 0 bases, with 16 bases lying between them. The CDR3 has 18 residues. Germline V gene data show CDR1 as SGHRS and CDR2 as YFSETQ. The CDR3 loop is CASSLVRGRPDSYNEQFF. CDR3 DNA sequence: TGCGCCAGCAGCTTGGTTCGGGGGAGGCCAGACTCCTACAATGAGCAGTTCTTC. Supplemented by reference TRBV5-1 and TRBJ2-1, the full variable domain reads KAGVTQTPRYLIKTRGQQVTLSCSPISGHRSVSWYQQTPGQGLQFLFEYFSETQRNKGNFPGRFSGRQFSNSRSEMNVSTLELGDSALYLCASSLVRGRPDSYNEQFFGPGTRLTVL.

The chain joins TRBV6-9 to TRBJ2-1; D may match TRBD1 or TRBD2 (5 bases each). Trimming pared 3 bases from V and 5 bases from J, leaving 17 bases between. Germline V gives CDR1 MNHGY, CDR2 SVAAGI. The CDR3 runs 16 residues. CDR3 protein: CASSYVPGTENNEQFF. The CDR3, as DNA: TGTGCCAGCAGTTACGTCCCCGGGACGGAAAACAATGAGCAGTTCTTC.

The V gene is TRBV25-1, the J gene TRBJ2-7, with D maybe TRBD2 (6 bases). The length of the CDR3 is 12 residues. V shed 4 bases and J shed 4 bases, with 8 bases lying between them. Germline assignment: CDR1 MGHDK and CDR2 SYGVNS. The CDR3 coding sequence is TGTGCCAGCAGTGGAGCGGGTTACGAGCAGTACTTC. As protein: CASSGAGYEQYF.

The CDR3 region has the DNA TGTGCCAGCAGCTTAGAACGGAACACCGGGGAGCTGTTTTTT. Its protein is CASSLERNTGELFF. The chain combines TRBV11-3 with TRBJ2-2; D uncertain. Per the germline V gene, CDR1 is SGHNT and CDR2 is YENEEA. The CDR3 spans 14 residues. V lost 0 bases to trimming and J lost 1 base, with 3 bases between them.

The chain joins TRBV7-8 to TRBJ2-7; TRBD2 matches 12 bases. CDR1 is SGHVS and CDR2 is FQNEAQ in the germline V gene. The J segment lost 4 bases and the V segment lost 6 bases, leaving 22 bases of the junction unmatched. This CDR3 has 20 residues. The CDR3 bases are TGTGCCAGCAGTTTGACTTCACTAACCACGACTAGCGGGAGCTCTTACGAGCAGTACTTC. Translation: CASSLTSLTTTSGSSYEQYF.

The chain is built from TRBV15 and TRBJ2-1; D gene uncertain. The V end lost 0 bases, the J end lost 7 bases, and 4 bases lay between the germline ends. The CDR3 runs 12 residues. Germline lookup yields CDR1 LNHNV and CDR2 YYDKDF (reference sequence). The CDR3: CATSRDRNEQFF. CDR3 coding DNA: TGTGCCACCAGCAGAGATAGGAATGAGCAGTTCTTC.

The chain recombines TRBV9 with TRBJ2-1; D not certain. Trimming left V 4 bases short and J 7 bases short, with 9 bases between. Germline CDR1 reads SGDLS; CDR2 reads YYNGEE. The CDR3 contains 12 residues. CDR3 sequence (DNA): TGTGCCAGCAGCCTAGTAGGGAATGAGCAGTTCTTC. Its translation: CASSLVGNEQFF.